This is a list of T cell receptor beta chains from one sample in a study of T cell responses to AZD1222 COVID-19 vaccine. The data were produced by immunoSEQ multiplex PCR, yet TCRdb's version contains in-frame clones alone and is incomplete. The sample lists some 63,000 clones; 80% to 90% were seen once. Material: peripheral blood, obtained on day 0 of AZD1222 vaccination. All receptors derive from an adult in good health. The CDR3 runs from the conserved cysteine through the conserved F or W. Each record gives: J gene, CDR3 length, V gene, CDR3 protein.

TRBJ1-1	11	TRBV12-3/TRBV12-4	CASSPDSEAFF
TRBJ1-3	15	TRBV4-2	CASSQDEGEGNTIYF
TRBJ1-2	14	TRBV9	CASSPSDGPYGYTF
TRBJ1-4	12	TRBV7-9	CASSPEDEKLFF
TRBJ1-2	13	TRBV2	CASSSGGWRGYTF
TRBJ1-5	14	TRBV28	CASSFQGWDQPQHF
TRBJ1-2	13	TRBV15	CATSITHTDGYTF
TRBJ2-3	13	TRBV5-6	CASSGPVPDTQYF
TRBJ2-1	15	TRBV6-1	CASSEAPSGTYEQFF
TRBJ1-5	14	TRBV2	CAGSGQNNNQPQHF
TRBJ1-1	13	TRBV7-7	CASSLGQGAEAFF
TRBJ2-1	17	TRBV7-2	CASSFSWTLRTNNEQFF
TRBJ1-1	14	TRBV7-8	CASSPVVGHTEAFF
TRBJ1-1	12	TRBV5-4	CASRSMNTEAFF
TRBJ1-2	14	TRBV30	CAWMKAGTYYGYTF
TRBJ1-1	15	TRBV19	CASKGGAYLNTEAFF
TRBJ1-3	14	TRBV5-4	CASSLQGPGNTIYF
TRBJ2-7	15	TRBV19	CASKLGSGAGYEQYF
TRBJ2-1	13	TRBV15	CATSRDFYNEQFF
TRBJ1-1	13	TRBV12-3/TRBV12-4	CASSPQGDTEAFF
TRBJ2-2	18	TRBV4-1	CASSQRGRLASNTGELFF
TRBJ1-5	15	TRBV5-5	CASSLNGQGSQPQHF
TRBJ2-1	14	TRBV27	CASSWGRPYNEQFF
TRBJ2-2	15	TRBV7-8	CASSLARLFTGELFF
TRBJ2-5	15	TRBV5-5	CASSLNSGSGETQYF
TRBJ2-2	15	TRBV5-4	CASSSEGGAAGELFF
TRBJ2-7	11	TRBV7-2	CASSFRYEQYF
TRBJ1-3	17	TRBV18	CASSPLSPGRSGNTIYF
TRBJ1-5	16	TRBV28	CASSSPSRESNQPQHF
TRBJ1-3	14	TRBV19	CASSPGTVGNTIYF
TRBJ2-1	15	TRBV9	CASSVGLATYNEQFF
TRBJ2-5	15	TRBV2	CASSAGTSGMETQYF
TRBJ2-3	13	TRBV18	CASSPGPPDTQYF
TRBJ2-5	15	TRBV7-9	CASSQTGQVKETQYF
TRBJ1-4	13	TRBV5-4	CASSLQSDEKLFF
TRBJ2-5	13	TRBV19	CASMVKGQETQYF
TRBJ1-2	13	TRBV11-2	CASSPRGGYGYTF
TRBJ1-2	11	TRBV20-1	CSADSIYGYTF
TRBJ2-5	15	TRBV7-9	CASSQNQGAGETQYF
TRBJ2-2	15	TRBV11-3	CASSPLLHGTGELFF
TRBJ1-2	16	TRBV18	CASSSTGGDANYGYTF
TRBJ1-5	15	TRBV28	CASSLMQGSNQPQHF
TRBJ1-2	12	TRBV2	CASSETELGYTF
TRBJ1-2	16	TRBV6-6	CASSYSRDFRNYGYTF
TRBJ2-1	16	TRBV6-5	CASSYASGVTYNEQFF
TRBJ2-1	14	TRBV9	CASSVAGGGQEQFF